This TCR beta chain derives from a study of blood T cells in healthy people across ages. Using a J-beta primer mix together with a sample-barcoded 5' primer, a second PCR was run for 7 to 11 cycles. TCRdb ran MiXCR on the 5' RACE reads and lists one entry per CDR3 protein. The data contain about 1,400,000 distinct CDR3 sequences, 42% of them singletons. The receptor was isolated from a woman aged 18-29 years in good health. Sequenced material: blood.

CDR3 protein: CASSEVNSYNEQFF. The CDR3 bases are TGTGCCAGCAGTGAAGTTAACAGCTACAATGAGCAGTTCTTC. The chain couples TRBV6-1 to TRBJ2-1; D gene uncertain. CDR1 and CDR2 from the germline V gene are MNHNS and SASEGT. The CDR3 covers 14 residues. V lost 1 base and J 3 bases, leaving 7 bases between the germline ends.